This entry concerns a single T cell receptor (beta chain). Its antigen is not identified. The sample is drawn from a study of CD8 T cells in ankylosing spondylitis. Quantitative molecular-barcoded 5'-RACE generated the TCR beta libraries. Each CDR3 protein gets one entry after TCRdb re-called the 5' RACE reads with MiXCR. The table shows hundreds of thousands of distinct CDR3 sequences, with more than 25% occurring only once. Findings and caveats of the study: Among TCR beta sequences, a motif of fewer than 10 highly homologous variants appeared characteristic of ankylosing spondylitis blood.

The CDR3 is 13 residues long. The germline V and J ends were trimmed by 7 bases and 0 bases, with 9 bases remaining between them. The germline gives CDR1 LGHNA, CDR2 YNFKEQ. The origin of this receptor is a male donor with ankylosing spondylitis. The sequenced sample was blood, either unsorted or a sorted T cell fraction (not recorded which). The chain has TRBV4-2 and TRBJ1-1; D is undetermined. The CDR3 here is CASKEPLNTEAFF. CDR3 bases: TGTGCCAGCAAGGAACCCTTGAACACTGAAGCTTTCTTT.